Sequencing of this TCR beta chain was carried out in a study of regulatory T cells in long-lasting Graves disease. Sequencing libraries for TCR beta were prepared with iRepertoire HTBI primers and Arm-PCR of CDR3 regions. TCRdb recomputed calls from the multiplex PCR reads with MiXCR, one row per CDR3 protein. The sample includes 400,000 to 550,000 distinct CDR3 sequences, about a sixth of them seen just once. Time point noted: newly diagnosed GD, antithyroid drugs for less than 3 months. Generation of the TCR library employed RNA extracted from PBMCs. Study-wide points: TRBV28, TRBJ1-2 and TRBJ2-5 were favored in persistent disease. Persistent Graves' disease cases displayed lower TCR diversity than newly diagnosed ones. Owing to a sample size that was small, accuracy may have been reduced.

This clonotype came up many times. The antigen is unknown. Germline CDR1 is DFQATT and CDR2 is SNEGSKA (reference sequence). The V and J ends lost 3 bases and 3 bases respectively, with 16 bases between them. The CDR3 loop spans 15 amino acids. The same data also went into a second study, on T cells in Graves' hyperthyroidism and ophthalmopathy. From that report: Among thyroid clonotypes expanded above 0.001, most also appeared in blood.

This receptor was identified in a woman aged 18-35 years with Graves disease. The specimen was peripheral blood mononuclear cells (PBMCs), collected at new diagnosis, from a patient treated with antithyroid drugs. This chain links TRBV20-1 with TRBJ2-3; the D gene is possibly TRBD2 (5 bases). CDR3 amino acids: CSASGTSSGTDTQYF. In DNA form, the CDR3 reads TGCAGTGCTAGTGGAACTAGTAGTGGTACAGATACGCAGTATTTT.